This TCR beta chain is drawn from a study of vaccination and CD4 T cells after COVID-19. Across the whole study: Ranging from 14 to 241, the interval between dose two and post-vaccine sampling had a median of approximately 77 days. Overlapping SARS-CoV-2, HCoV-NL63, HCoV-OC43 and HCoV-229E spike peptides stimulated the cells.

Germline V CDR1 and CDR2: DFQATT, SNEGSKA (reference sequence). This CDR3 comprises 14 residues. V shed 2 bases, J shed 8 bases, and the junction held 6 bases outside the gene matches. A remark on this clonotype: The antigen is undetermined.

Sequence data for DNA of cultured CD4+ T cells were generated by the Oncomine TCR Beta short-read assay. MiXCR was run by TCRdb on the PCR reads, yielding one entry per CDR3 protein. The repertoire holds 20,000 to 25,000 distinct CDR3 sequences, with around 60% as singletons. Treatment indicated: 10-day PBMC culture with coronavirus spike peptide pools or control peptides (ViraFEST assay). For ViraFEST, peptide pools expanded antigen-specific T cells, after which the TCRs were sequenced. Fresh IL-2 medium was used to replace half of the medium on days 3 and 7. This material consisted of CD4+ T cells from blood, cultured in vitro, taken after SARS-CoV-2 vaccination. The V and J genes are TRBV20-1 and TRBJ2-1; 10 bases fit TRBD2. The receptor comes from a human donor who received a COVID-19 vaccine. As DNA, the CDR3 is TGCAGTGCTAGACTCCCTAGCGGGGGTGATGAGCAGTTCTTC. Its translation: CSARLPSGGDEQFF.